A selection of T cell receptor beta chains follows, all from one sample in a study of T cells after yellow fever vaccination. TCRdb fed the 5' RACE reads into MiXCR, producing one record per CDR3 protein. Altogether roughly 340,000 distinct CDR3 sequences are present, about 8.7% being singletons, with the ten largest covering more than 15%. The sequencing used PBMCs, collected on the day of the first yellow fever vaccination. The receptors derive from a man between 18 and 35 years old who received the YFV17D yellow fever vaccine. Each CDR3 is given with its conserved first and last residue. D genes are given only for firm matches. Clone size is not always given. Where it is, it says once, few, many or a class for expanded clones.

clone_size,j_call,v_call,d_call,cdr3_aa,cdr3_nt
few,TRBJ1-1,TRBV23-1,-,CASSQSRPSGGDTEAFF,TGCGCCAGCAGTCAATCAAGGCCGAGTGGCGGGGACACTGAAGCTTTCTTT
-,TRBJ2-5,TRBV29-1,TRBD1,CSVSGQPQETQYF,TGCAGCGTCTCGGGACAGCCACAAGAGACCCAGTACTTC
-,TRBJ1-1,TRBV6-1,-,CASTQGWDTEAFF,TGTGCCAGCACCCAGGGGTGGGACACTGAAGCTTTCTTT
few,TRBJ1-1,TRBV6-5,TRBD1,CASSYRTGDGKAFF,TGTGCCAGCAGTTACAGGACAGGGGATGGGAAAGCTTTCTTT
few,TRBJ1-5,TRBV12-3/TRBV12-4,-,CASTQEGGNQPQHF,TGTGCCAGCACCCAAGAGGGAGGTAATCAGCCCCAGCATTTT
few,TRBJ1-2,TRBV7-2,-,CASSYRDWRSYTF,TGTGCCAGCAGCTACCGGGACTGGCGGAGCTACACCTTC
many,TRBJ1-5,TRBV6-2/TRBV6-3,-,CASSYSLIPSTGSNQPQHF,TGTGCCAGCAGTTACTCGTTGATTCCCTCTACGGGCAGCAATCAGCCCCAGCATTTT
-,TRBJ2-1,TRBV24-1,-,CATSDQDREQFF,TGTGCCACCAGTGATCAGGACCGCGAGCAGTTCTTC
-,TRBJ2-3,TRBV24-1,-,CATKDISSTDTQYF,TGTGCCACCAAGGACATCTCTAGCACAGATACGCAGTATTTT
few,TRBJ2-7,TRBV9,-,CASSAAIQGLNEQYF,TGTGCCAGCAGCGCAGCTATACAGGGACTCAACGAGCAGTACTTC
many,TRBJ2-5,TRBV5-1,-,CASSLGRGKETQYF,TGCGCCAGCAGCCTAGGACGGGGGAAAGAGACCCAGTACTTC
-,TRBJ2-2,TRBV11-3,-,CASSLDGHTGELFF,TGTGCCAGCAGCTTAGATGGTCACACCGGGGAGCTGTTTTTT
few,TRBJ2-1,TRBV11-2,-,CASSLAGRLNEQFF,TGTGCCAGCAGCTTAGCGGGGCGGCTCAATGAGCAGTTCTTC
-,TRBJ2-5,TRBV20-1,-,CSARVFRGLGETQYF,TGCAGTGCTAGAGTTTTTCGGGGCCTTGGAGAGACCCAGTACTTC
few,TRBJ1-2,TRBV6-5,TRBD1,CASSYDREMHYGYTF,TGTGCCAGCAGTTACGACAGGGAAATGCACTATGGCTACACCTTC
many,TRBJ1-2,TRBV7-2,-,CASSPQGRYGYTF,TGTGCCAGCAGTCCTCAGGGGCGATATGGCTACACCTTC
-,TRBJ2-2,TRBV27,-,CAREGQYTGELFF,TGTGCCAGGGAGGGACAGTACACCGGGGAGCTGTTTTTT
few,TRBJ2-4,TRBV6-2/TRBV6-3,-,CASSYSPDKLAKNIQYF,TGTGCCAGCAGTTACTCCCCCGATAAACTAGCCAAAAACATTCAGTACTTC
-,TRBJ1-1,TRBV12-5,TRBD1,CASGLVLGQGIVEAFF,TGTGCTAGTGGTTTGGTACTGGGACAGGGGATTGTTGAAGCTTTCTTT
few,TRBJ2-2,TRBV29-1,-,CSVPYQNTGELFF,TGCAGCGTCCCCTACCAAAACACCGGGGAGCTGTTTTTT